The 14 T cell receptor beta chains listed next were all sequenced from one sample in a study of blood T cell repertoires in COVID-19. Some clones are missing from TCRdb's copy, which holds only in-frame ones; the method was immunoSEQ multiplex PCR. The data hold about 140,000 clones, with over 60% observed a single time. The source material was peripheral blood. These receptors all stem from a woman in her forties or fifties with active or convalescent COVID-19.

The CDR3 loop reads CASTGTGVGYTF. The DNA of the CDR3 is TGTGCCAGCACCGGGACAGGGGTCGGCTACACCTTC. The V call is TRBV27, the J call TRBJ1-2, with 10 bases matching TRBD1. The V and J ends lost 7 bases and 8 bases, in that order; junction bases with no gene match: 4. The CDR3 contains 12 residues. CDR1 and CDR2 (germline): MNHEY, SMNVEV (reference sequence).

The chain carries TRBV7-9 and TRBJ2-5; 15 bases are a match to TRBD2. Germline assignment: CDR1 SEHNR and CDR2 FQNEAQ (reference sequence). This CDR3 has 16 amino acids. V was pared by 4 bases and J by 5 bases, with 5 bases of the junction left unmatched. The CDR3 DNA follows: TGTGCCAGCAGCTCAGGACTAGCGGGGGGGGTCGAGACCCAGTACTTC. Its protein is CASSSGLAGGVETQYF.

V is TRBV11-2 and J is TRBJ1-5; 9 nucleotides align to TRBD1. Trimming at V came to 1 base and at J to 7 bases, leaving 8 bases not matched to a gene. Germline values: CDR1 SGHAT, CDR2 FQNNGV. This CDR3 is built from 16 residues. This CDR3 is CASSLGATGGYQPQHF. The CDR3 DNA reads as TGTGCCAGCAGCTTAGGGGCGACAGGGGGTTACCAGCCCCAGCATTTT.

A word on this clone: A read error may be the cause here, since a much bigger clone is one base away. The chain recombines TRBV7-2 with TRBJ1-1; no firm D call. Trimming took 5 bases from V and 1 from J, leaving 8 bases between them. Germline loops: CDR1 SGHTA, CDR2 FQGNSA. The length of the CDR3 is 13 residues. DNA for the CDR3: TGTGCCAGCAGCGGAGACGGGAACACTGAAGCTTTCTTT. It specifies CASSGDGNTEAFF.

This CDR3 is CATRAYSNTEAFF. CDR3 coding DNA: TGTGCCACCAGAGCCTACTCGAACACTGAAGCTTTCTTT. This chain links TRBV24-1 with TRBJ1-1; D ambiguous. This CDR3 contains 13 residues. Germline values: CDR1 KGHDR, CDR2 SFDVKD. V was cut by 7 bases and J by 1 base, with 9 bases left in between.

This clone was detected only a few times. The chain carries TRBV29-1 and TRBJ1-1; D remains ambiguous. Germline CDR1 is SQVTM and CDR2 is ANQGSEA. The CDR3 runs to 13 residues. The V gene lost 3 bases and the J gene lost 4 bases, with 12 bases spanning the gap. The CDR3 is CSVETSPSTEAFF. In nucleotides, the CDR3 is TGCAGCGTTGAGACATCTCCGAGCACTGAAGCTTTCTTT.

V gene TRBV30 combines with J gene TRBJ2-1, with TRBD1 as a possible D gene (5 bases). Germline CDR1 and CDR2: GTSNPN and SVGIG (reference sequence). The CDR3 loop spans 12 amino acids. Trimming took 5 bases from V and 10 from J, leaving 15 bases between them. In nucleotides, the CDR3 is TGTGCCTGGGGAGTCTGGCCAGGGGAGCAGTTCTTC. Protein product: CAWGVWPGEQFF.

The chain uses TRBV30 and TRBJ1-2, with D perhaps matching TRBD1 (6 bases). The CDR3 is made up of 14 amino acids. The germline gives CDR1 GTSNPN, CDR2 SVGIG (reference sequence). Deletions cut 4 bases from V and 0 bases from J, with 12 bases between. The CDR3 DNA follows: TGTGCCTGGATCTCTACAGGGCCTAACTATGGCTACACCTTC. As protein: CAWISTGPNYGYTF.

This clone turned up a few times. The rearrangement joins TRBV6-4 to TRBJ2-1; 11 positions match TRBD2. The V segment lost 3 bases and the J segment 6 bases; nucleotides outside the gene matches: 7. The CDR3 sequence is 16 residues long. CDR1 is MRHNA, CDR2 SNTAGT, per germline. This chain's CDR3 is CASSDRASGGLNEQFF. The CDR3 DNA sequence: TGTGCCAGCAGTGATAGAGCTAGCGGGGGGCTCAATGAGCAGTTCTTC.

The chain uses TRBV6-2 or TRBV6-3 and TRBJ1-1, with D possibly TRBD1 on 5 matching bases. The CDR3 runs 14 residues. V was shortened by 5 bases and J by 3 bases, with 13 bases between the two germline ends. Germline values: CDR1 MNHEY, CDR2 SVGEGT. CDR3: CASSIPGGYTEAFF. Written as DNA, the CDR3 is TGTGCCAGCAGTATCCCTGGGGGGTACACTGAAGCTTTCTTT.

This clone has a single count. J is TRBJ1-2 and V is TRBV28; D remains unclear. Germline V gene sequence: CDR1 MDHEN, CDR2 SYDVKM. The CDR3 runs to 12 residues. Deletions cut 3 bases from V and 2 bases from J, with 4 bases between. The chain's CDR3 is CASSLANYGYTF. CDR3 in DNA: TGTGCCAGCAGTTTGGCAAACTATGGCTACACCTTC.

The chain has TRBV24-1 and TRBJ1-1; 7 bases are shared with TRBD1. CDR3 length: 17 amino acids. With 9 bases clipped from V and 1 base from J, the junction kept 16 bases outside the gene matches. The germline V gene has CDR1 KGHDR and CDR2 SFDVKD. The CDR3: CATSTGMVKARNTEAFF. The DNA of the CDR3 is TGTGCCACCTCGACAGGGATGGTCAAAGCCCGGAACACTGAAGCTTTCTTT.

This clone turned up a few times. V and J are TRBV7-9 and TRBJ2-1; the D is unclear. CDR3 length equals 15 residues. Deletions cut 4 bases from V and 3 bases from J, with 13 bases between. Per germline, CDR1 SEHNR and CDR2 FQNEAQ (reference sequence). The CDR3 DNA sequence: TGTGCCAGCAGCTCGGGTGTACCCCTCTACAATGAGCAGTTCTTC. Translating it yields CASSSGVPLYNEQFF. Looking up the rest from reference TRBV7-9 and TRBJ2-1 gives the full variable domain: DTGVSQNPRHKITKRGQNVTFRCDPISEHNRLYWYRQTLGQGPEFLTYFQNEAQLEKSRLLSDRFSAERPKGSFSTLEIQRTEQGDSAMYLCASSSGVPLYNEQFFGPGTRLTVL.

J is TRBJ2-1 and V is TRBV10-3; D is undetermined. This CDR3 comprises 11 residues. Germline loops: CDR1 ENHRY, CDR2 SYGVKD. The V gene lost 11 bases and the J gene lost 6 bases, with 11 bases spanning the gap. The CDR3 region is CALGEVNEQFF. The DNA for the CDR3 is TGTGCCCTCGGAGAGGTCAATGAGCAGTTCTTC.